This T cell receptor beta chain was identified in a study of OX40 agonist ivuxolimab in advanced cancers. The overall study: Dose-escalation patients suffered from hepatocellular carcinoma, melanoma, renal cell or head and neck cancer.

This clone appeared once. The protocol was immunoSEQ multiplex PCR, while the TCRdb copy is restricted to in-frame clones and leaves out a portion. The sample has roughly 40,000 clones; 70% to 90% are singletons. This clonotype was obtained from an adult with an advanced solid tumor such as melanoma, head and neck, liver or kidney cancer. Sample: CD4+ or CD8+ T cells sorted from blood, taken in a trial of the OX40 agonist ivuxolimab.

CDR3 nucleotide sequence: TGTGCCAGCAGCTGGGGTTACGAGCAGTACTTC. It encodes CASSWGYEQYF. The rearrangement links TRBV5-4 to TRBJ2-7; D unclear. The germline V gene has CDR1 SGHNT and CDR2 YYREEE (reference sequence). This CDR3 region has 11 residues. V shed 3 bases and J shed 4 bases, with 5 bases lying between them.